This TCR beta chain was identified during a study of vaccination and CD4 T cells after COVID-19. Study conclusions and caveats: For convalescent patients, a median 86.3% of reactive clones surfaced exclusively after vaccination.

An Oncomine TCR Beta short-read assay was used to sequence the DNA from cultured CD4+ T cells. Genomic DNA extraction was carried out from cultured CD4+ T cells. TCRdb re-analysed the PCR reads in MiXCR, keeping a single row per CDR3 protein. Of nearly 11,000 distinct CDR3 sequences listed, 70% are singletons. Remarks on this clonotype: Its antigen is as yet unknown.

Treatment described: roughly ten-day PBMC culture with coronavirus spike peptide pools or control peptides (ViraFEST assay). Per the germline V gene, CDR1 is MDHEN and CDR2 is SYDVKM. This CDR3 is built from 13 residues. Trimming pared 3 bases from V and 2 bases from J, leaving 7 bases between. The V gene is TRBV28, the J gene TRBJ1-2; D gene uncertain. Sequencing input: CD4+ T cells from blood, cultured in vitro. The receptor comes from a human donor who had recovered from COVID-19. For the CDR3, the DNA is TGTGCCAGCAGTTTGCGGACGAACTATGGCTACACCTTC. Translating it yields CASSLRTNYGYTF.